The T cell receptor beta chain described here comes from a study of blood T cell repertoires in COVID-19. CDR3 length equals 14 residues. Germline-derived CDR1 and CDR2 are SGHRS and YFSETQ. V was shortened by 7 bases and J by 0 bases, with 13 bases between the two germline ends. The table came from immunoSEQ multiplex PCR; TCRdb's copy has only in-frame clones and leaves some out. The repertoire holds tens of thousands of clones, with about 92% as singletons. The sample taken for sequencing was peripheral blood. V gene TRBV5-1 combines with J gene TRBJ1-1; a possible D gene is TRBD1 (6 bases). This sequence originates from a man between 50 and 59 years old with acute or convalescent COVID-19. The CDR3, as DNA: TGCGCCAGCTGTCAGGGGCCCATGAACACTGAAGCTTTCTTT. Its protein is CASCQGPMNTEAFF.